This TCR beta chain was captured in a study of cytomegalovirus exposure and HLA in healthy donors. On the study more broadly: Earlier work reported around 110 million unique TCR beta sequences from some 170 million T cells. Overall study findings and caveats: Many donors shared some public TCRs, even though most TCR sequences were rare. The productive fraction for most TCR beta V segments was about 87% or about 30% in an earlier analysis.

The PCR used 60 Vbeta and 13 Jbeta primers. As originally analysed: About 10 million shared chains were among the roughly 80 million unique TCR beta chains that a later analysis counted. The repertoire was sequenced with immunoSEQ multiplex PCR; TCRdb's copy has only in-frame clones and lacks some. D and trimming were read from the DNA, whereas the V and J calls and clone size are those reported in that table. The sample carries 100,000 to 150,000 clones, about 10% recorded once. The V gene's germline CDR1 is SQVTM and CDR2 ANQGSEA. Trimming pared 7 bases from V and 5 bases from J, leaving 17 bases between. This CDR3 comprises 13 residues. A note on this clone: The antigen is not known.

The clonotype was recovered from a woman under 30 in good health and CMV-seropositive. The sample taken for sequencing was PBMCs. The chain joins TRBV29-1 to TRBJ1-2; possible D gene TRBD1, 6 bases. The CDR3 is CSAVTGPFYGYTF. The CDR3 DNA is TGCAGCGCGGTAACAGGGCCCTTTTATGGCTACACCTTC. Using reference TRBV29-1 and TRBJ1-2 for the parts outside the CDR3, the full variable domain is SAVISQKPSRDICQRGTSLTIQCQVDSQVTMMFWYRQQPGQSLTLIATANQGSEATYESGFVIDKFPISRPNLTFSTLTVSNMSPEDSSIYLCSAVTGPFYGYTFGSGTRLTVV.